This record looks at one T cell receptor beta chain sequence and its context. Its antigen is not yet known. Base qualities are not provided; no much larger clone lies one nucleotide away. The entry originates in a study of OX40 agonist ivuxolimab in advanced cancers. The study in broad terms: The costimulatory receptor OX40 (CD134) was targeted by ivuxolimab, a fully human IgG2 agonistic monoclonal antibody. Intravenous ivuxolimab was administered to patients every 2 weeks at six dose levels: 0.01, 0.1, 0.3, 1.5, 3 and 10 mg/kg. Of the roughly 52 patients in dose escalation, around 19 had hepatocellular carcinoma, some 15 had melanoma, 9 had renal cell carcinoma and 9 had head and neck cancer. A male proportion of approximately 83% and a mean age of approximately 62 years, ranging from roughly 23 to 85, were recorded for the dose-escalation cohort. Patients were allowed to have had prior anti-PD-1, anti-PD-L1 or anti-CTLA-4 therapy, and approximately 40% of the dose-escalation patients had been treated with checkpoint inhibitors. Partial responses occurred in three dose-escalation patients, of whom one had hepatocellular carcinoma and two had cutaneous melanoma. Peripheral TCRbeta sequencing aimed to test whether ivuxolimab altered TCR sequence diversity and caused clonal T-cell expansion. The paper covers the monotherapy dose-escalation part of the phase I ivuxolimab trial, which included N of about 50 patients.

Taken from cysteine to phenylalanine, the CDR3 has 14 residues. Just CDR3 DNA is preserved here, 42 bases in frame from base 1. The germline V gene (reference sequence) provides CDR1 MNHNY and CDR2 SVGAGI. V is cut by 4 bases and J by 4 bases, and the space between the germline ends is 10 bases. The paper's findings and limits, for the study overall: On average, CD8+ T cells showed more expanded clones than CD4+ T cells after ivuxolimab. Partial responders in the 0.1-3.0 mg/kg groups had among the lowest normalized peripheral clonal expansion, especially among CD8+ T cells. Which antigens the clonally expanded peripheral T cells were specific for was not determined. At doses from 0.1 to 3.0 mg/kg, clonal expansion was seen in both CD4+ and CD8+ blood T cells between baseline and week 6. Low levels of normalized T-cell clonal expansion were also seen in some patients who did not respond.

Genomic DNA was extracted from sorted cells for sequencing of the TCRbeta CDR3 region. The immunoSEQ Assay was used to sequence the TCRbeta CDR3 regions. The table was pulled from immuneACCESS by TCRdb, which kept in-frame rearrangements only. Such tables lose some clones; where checked, under half of the loss comes from unresolved V genes, and the rest has no known cause. The sample has 35,000 to 45,000 clones on record, approximately 90% of them singletons. The top ten constitute 9.5% to 15% of the sample. The trial excluded patients who had a history of autoimmune disease or who were on systemic immunosuppression. In every dose cohort, peripheral blood was drawn for TCR sequencing at baseline, cycle 4 day 1, and cycle 7 day 1. The samples were drawn from a first-in-human, open-label, multicenter phase I dose-escalation trial of ivuxolimab. The trial enrolled adults with locally advanced or metastatic head and neck squamous cell, hepatocellular, melanoma or renal cell carcinoma. Before TCR sequencing, CD4+ T cells and CD8+ T cells from peripheral blood were sorted into separate populations.

This TCR came from an adult with an advanced solid tumor such as melanoma, head and neck, liver or kidney cancer. Sample: CD4+ or CD8+ T cells sorted from blood, taken in a trial of the OX40 agonist ivuxolimab. This sequence uses TRBV6-6 and TRBJ2-2, and possibly TRBD1, on 6 matching bases. DNA sequence: TGTGCCAGCAGTTCCCTCAGGGGCACCGGGGAGCTGTTTTTT. This yields the protein CASSSLRGTGELFF.